This T cell receptor (beta chain) was documented in a study of T-cell reconstitution after alpha-beta-depleted transplantation in children. This clonotype was observed a handful of times. Its antigen is not identified. Findings of the study overall: Surviving thymic progenitors and recipient T cells were the source of high TCRbeta diversity at day 60 in some patients. Several hundred expanded graft clones reportedly supplied alpha-beta T cells about two months after transplant. Among T cells one year after transplant, newly produced cells accounted for most counts and diversity.

The length of the CDR3 is 10 residues. V lost 8 bases and J lost 11, with 10 bases in between. Germline CDR1 and CDR2: MNHNS and SASEGT. The TCRbeta library was prepared with unique molecular identifiers. TCRdb re-called the PCR reads with MiXCR, one entry per CDR3 protein. The table includes some 200,000 distinct CDR3 sequences, approximately 7% detected once. The sequence was obtained from a boy between 2 and 10 years old with acute lymphoblastic leukemia, due to receive a stem cell transplant. Specimen: PBMCs, collected before TCRalphabeta/CD19-depleted stem cell transplant. The V gene is TRBV6-1, the J gene TRBJ1-5, with unresolved D. The CDR3 bases are TGTGCCAGCCGTGGTTCGGCCCAGCATTTT. This translates into CASRGSAQHF.